These T cell receptor beta chains were read from a single sample in a study of T cells in Graves' hyperthyroidism and ophthalmopathy. TCRdb ran MiXCR on the multiplex PCR reads and lists one entry per CDR3 protein. Of hundreds of thousands of distinct CDR3 sequences in the sample, 20% were seen once. Sample: blood. Receptor source: a man aged 35-49 years with Graves' ophthalmopathy. Both conserved end residues are part of each CDR3. The D gene is left open where the match is weak. Size is omitted from some rows. Given values are once, few, many or a class for expanded clones.

>once|TRBV14|TRBD1|15|TRBJ2-7
CASSSSRDREHEQYF
TGTGCCAGCAGTTCCTCCCGGGACAGGGAGCACGAGCAGTACTTC
>.|TRBV12-5|TRBD1|14|TRBJ2-5
CASGPWTGTETQYF
TGTGCTAGTGGTCCCTGGACAGGGACGGAGACCCAGTACTTC
>.|TRBV30|.|13|TRBJ1-1
CAWVRQENTEAFF
TGTGCCTGGGTCCGACAGGAGAACACTGAAGCTTTCTTT
>many|TRBV5-1|.|13|TRBJ2-1
CASSLRSRPEQFF
TGCGCCAGCAGCCTCAGGTCGCGCCCTGAGCAGTTCTTC
>.|TRBV19|.|16|TRBJ2-5
CASSRASGRVQETQYF
TGTGCCAGTAGTAGGGCCTCCGGGAGAGTACAAGAGACCCAGTACTTC
>many|TRBV2|TRBD2|16|TRBJ2-3
CASRDRSGSSTDTQYF
TGTGCCAGCAGAGACCGTAGCGGGAGTTCGACAGATACGCAGTATTTT
>.|TRBV7-8|.|14|TRBJ2-2
CASSLAVRAGELFF
TGTGCCAGCAGCTTAGCGGTCCGGGCCGGGGAGCTGTTTTTT
>many|TRBV2|.|14|TRBJ2-7
CASSESGARDEQYF
TGTGCCAGCAGTGAGTCGGGGGCTCGGGACGAGCAGTACTTC
>.|TRBV2|.|15|TRBJ1-5
CASSEGGAGNQPQHF
TGTGCCAGCAGTGAGGGGGGCGCGGGCAATCAGCCCCAGCATTTT
>many|TRBV2|TRBD2|15|TRBJ2-3
CASIRSGRTTDTQYF
TGTGCCAGCATCCGTAGCGGGAGGACAACAGATACGCAGTATTTT
>few|TRBV6-1|.|15|TRBJ1-1
CASRGAMGMNTEAFF
TGTGCCAGCAGAGGGGCGATGGGAATGAACACTGAAGCTTTCTTT
>many|TRBV6-1|.|14|TRBJ1-6
CANHSDGLDSPLHF
TGTGCCAACCACTCGGACGGGCTGGATTCACCCCTCCACTTT
>few|TRBV20-1|.|17|TRBJ1-2
CSARVPRAGFNTYGYTF
TGCAGTGCTAGAGTCCCCAGGGCCGGATTTAATACCTATGGCTACACCTTC
>.|TRBV5-1|TRBD2|16|TRBJ2-1
CASSPLAGLGRSEQFF
TGCGCCAGCAGCCCACTAGCGGGTCTAGGCCGGAGTGAGCAGTTCTTC
>.|TRBV3-1|TRBD1|15|TRBJ2-3
CASSPWGQGIDTQYF
TGTGCCAGCAGCCCATGGGGACAGGGAATAGATACGCAGTATTTT
>few|TRBV27|TRBD1|16|TRBJ1-2
CASSSRNEGAGYGYTF
TGTGCCAGCAGCTCGAGGAACGAGGGGGCGGGCTATGGCTACACCTTC
>many|TRBV27|TRBD2|18|TRBJ2-7
CASSPRPSGGPSSYEQYF
TGTGCCAGCAGTCCCCGTCCTAGCGGGGGCCCTAGCTCCTACGAGCAGTACTTC
>many|TRBV7-2|.|16|TRBJ2-3
CASSLAALGSTDTQYF
TGTGCCAGCAGCTTAGCCGCATTGGGTAGCACAGATACGCAGTATTTT
>many|TRBV7-2|TRBD1|15|TRBJ1-1
CASSTRQGPNTEAFF
TGTGCCAGCAGCACTCGACAGGGGCCGAACACTGAAGCTTTCTTT